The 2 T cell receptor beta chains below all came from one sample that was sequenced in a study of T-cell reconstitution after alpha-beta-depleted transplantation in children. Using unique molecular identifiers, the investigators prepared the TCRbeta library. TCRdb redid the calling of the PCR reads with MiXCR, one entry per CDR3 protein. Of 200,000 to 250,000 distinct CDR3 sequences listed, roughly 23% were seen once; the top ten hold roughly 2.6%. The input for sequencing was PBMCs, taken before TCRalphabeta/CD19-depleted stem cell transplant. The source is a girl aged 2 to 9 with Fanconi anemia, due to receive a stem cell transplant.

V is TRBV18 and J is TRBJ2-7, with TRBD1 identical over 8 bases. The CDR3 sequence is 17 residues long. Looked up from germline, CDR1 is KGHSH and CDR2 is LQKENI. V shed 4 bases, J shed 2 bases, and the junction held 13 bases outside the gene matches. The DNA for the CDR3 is TGTGCCAGCTCACGGCTACAGGCAGGACAGGGCGCCTACGAGCAGTACTTC. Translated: CASSRLQAGQGAYEQYF.

DNA for the CDR3: TGCGCCAGCAGGGACAGCGTAAATGAAAAACTGTTTTTT. Protein sequence: CASRDSVNEKLFF. The V and J genes are TRBV10-2 and TRBJ1-4, with TRBD1 as a possible D gene (6 bases). The CDR3 has 13 amino acids. Germline V gene sequence: CDR1 WSHSY, CDR2 SAAADI. The V end was cut by 6 bases, the J end by 5 bases, with 10 bases between.